This TCR beta chain was retrieved from a study of control samples from healthy donors and cancer patients. Some clones are missing from TCRdb's copy, which holds only in-frame ones; the method was immunoSEQ multiplex PCR. The profile shows around 100,000 clones, about 90% of them singletons. From germline, CDR1 is MRHNA and CDR2 SNTAGT. The CDR3 spans 14 residues. After removal of 4 bases from V and 5 bases from J, the junction contained 6 bases not matched to a gene. The receptor's source is a woman in her 50s in good health. The J gene is TRBJ1-2, the V gene TRBV6-4, with TRBD1 matching over 8 bases. Sequencing was done on a sample of blood. The CDR3, as DNA: TGTGCCAGCAGTGTATCCGGGACAGGATATGGCTACACCTTC. Amino acid sequence: CASSVSGTGYGYTF.